The present entry profiles one T cell receptor (beta chain) with its context. The source of the sample is a study of blood T cell repertoires in COVID-19. Germline-derived CDR1 and CDR2 are MNHNS and SASEGT. There are 15 residues in the CDR3. V lost 2 bases and J lost 2; bases outside the gene matches: 6. The protocol was immunoSEQ multiplex PCR, while the TCRdb copy is restricted to in-frame clones and leaves out a portion. The data contain over 250,000 clones, about nine tenths of them seen just once; the ten biggest clones take up about 2.4%. J is TRBJ2-7 and V is TRBV6-1, with 7 bases fitting TRBD2. The source of this sequence is a man aged 60 to 75 who had recovered from COVID-19. Sequences were obtained from PBMCs or T cells enriched from blood (not recorded which). The chain's CDR3 is CASSEWSGITYEQYF. The CDR3 DNA is TGTGCCAGCAGTGAATGGAGCGGGATCACCTACGAGCAGTACTTC.